The sequence of this TCR beta chain was determined in a study of CD8+CD57+ T cells in acquired aplastic anemia. The CDR3 has 14 residues. Germline lookup yields CDR1 LNHDA and CDR2 SQIVND (reference sequence). On this clonotype: Its antigen remains unidentified. An end of the junction differs from the germline gene, which may be a read error.

Genomic DNA templated the TCR beta VDJ and CDR3 profiling. TCRdb reanalysed the reads using MiXCR and keeps one entry per CDR3 protein. The table shows 150,000 to 200,000 distinct CDR3 sequences, with roughly 48% occurring only once. An expansion of CD8+CD57+ cells by flow cytometry had been shown in patients chosen for sequencing. Findings and limits, study-wide: Statistical testing detected no significant gap in CD8+ Simpson's diversity between patients and controls.

The TCR comes from a human donor with aplastic anemia. Sequencing was carried out using sorted CD4+, CD8+, or CD8+CD57+ T cells (not recorded which) from PBMCs. The rearrangement joins TRBV19 to TRBJ2-7; unclear D gene. This chain's CDR3 is CASSTSGVSYEQHF. CDR3 nucleotides: TGTGCCAGTAGTACTTCCGGTGTCTCCTACGAGCAGCACTTC.